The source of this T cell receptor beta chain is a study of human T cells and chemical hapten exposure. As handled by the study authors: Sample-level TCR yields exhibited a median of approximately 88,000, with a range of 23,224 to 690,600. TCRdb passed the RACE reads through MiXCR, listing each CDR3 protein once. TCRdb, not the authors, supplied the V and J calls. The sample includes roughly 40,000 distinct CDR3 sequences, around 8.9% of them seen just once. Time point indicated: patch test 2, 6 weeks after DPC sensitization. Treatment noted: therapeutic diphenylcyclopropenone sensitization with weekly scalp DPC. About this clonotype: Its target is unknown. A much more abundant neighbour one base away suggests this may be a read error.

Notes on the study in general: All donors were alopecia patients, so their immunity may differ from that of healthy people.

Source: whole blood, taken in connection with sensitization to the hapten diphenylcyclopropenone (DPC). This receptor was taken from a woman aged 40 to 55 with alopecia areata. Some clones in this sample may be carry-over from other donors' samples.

This CDR3 reads CASSYPQGLDTQYF. The CDR3, as DNA: TGTGCCAGCAGCTACCCACAGGGGCTAGATACGCAGTATTTT. V and J are TRBV28 and TRBJ2-3; TRBD1 matches at 7 bases. The ends lost 6 bases at V and 5 bases at J; junction bases unmatched: 8. The germline V gene has CDR1 MDHEN and CDR2 SYDVKM. This CDR3 is built from 14 residues.